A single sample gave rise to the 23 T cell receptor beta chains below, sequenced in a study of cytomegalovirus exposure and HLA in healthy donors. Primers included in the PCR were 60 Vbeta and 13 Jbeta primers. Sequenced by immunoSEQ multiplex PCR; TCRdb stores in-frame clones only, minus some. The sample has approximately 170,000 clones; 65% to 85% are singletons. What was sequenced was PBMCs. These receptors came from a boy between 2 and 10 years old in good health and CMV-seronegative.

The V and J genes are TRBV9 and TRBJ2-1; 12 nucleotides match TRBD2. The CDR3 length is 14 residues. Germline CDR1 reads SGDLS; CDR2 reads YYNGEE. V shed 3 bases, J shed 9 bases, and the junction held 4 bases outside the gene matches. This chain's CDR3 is CASSGLAGVGEQFF. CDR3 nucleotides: TGTGCCAGCAGCGGACTAGCGGGGGTTGGTGAGCAGTTCTTC.

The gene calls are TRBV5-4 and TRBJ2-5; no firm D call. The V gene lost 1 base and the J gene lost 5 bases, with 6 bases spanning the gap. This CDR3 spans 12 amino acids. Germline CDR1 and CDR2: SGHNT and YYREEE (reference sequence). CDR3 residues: CASSLLEETQYF. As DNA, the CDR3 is TGTGCCAGCAGCTTGTTAGAGGAGACCCAGTACTTC. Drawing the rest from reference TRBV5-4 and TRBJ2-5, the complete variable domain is ETGVTQSPTHLIKTRGQQVTLRCSSQSGHNTVSWYQQALGQGPQFIFQYYREEENGRGNFPPRFSGLQFPNYSSELNVNALELDDSALYLCASSLLEETQYFGPGTRLLVL.

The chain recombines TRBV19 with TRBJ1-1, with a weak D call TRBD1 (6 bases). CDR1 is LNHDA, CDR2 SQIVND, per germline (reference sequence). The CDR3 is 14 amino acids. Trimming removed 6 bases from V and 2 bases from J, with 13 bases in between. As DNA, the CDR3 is TGTGCCAGTAGAGAAGGGGGGGTAAACACTGAAGCTTTCTTT. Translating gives CASREGGVNTEAFF. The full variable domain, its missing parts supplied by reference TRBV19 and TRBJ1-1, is DGGITQSPKYLFRKEGQNVTLSCEQNLNHDAMYWYRQDPGQGLRLIYYSQIVNDFQKGDIAEGYSVSREKKESFPLTVTSAQKNPTAFYLCASREGGVNTEAFFGQGTRLTVV.

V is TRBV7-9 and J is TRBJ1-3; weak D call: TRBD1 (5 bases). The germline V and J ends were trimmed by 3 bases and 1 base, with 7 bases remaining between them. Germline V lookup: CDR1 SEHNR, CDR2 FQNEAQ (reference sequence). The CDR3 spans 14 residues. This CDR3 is CASSLSGSGNTIYF. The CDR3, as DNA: TGTGCCAGCAGCTTGTCAGGGTCTGGAAACACCATATATTTT.

The DNA of the CDR3 is TGTGCCAGTAGTTCCCAGGCAATGGACTACAATGAGCAGTTCTTC. Its protein product is CASSSQAMDYNEQFF. The chain employs TRBV19 and TRBJ2-1, with unresolved D. V gave up 5 bases and J gave up 3 bases, with 14 bases separating them. The CDR3 is 15 residues long. In germline, CDR1 is LNHDA, CDR2 SQIVND (reference sequence).

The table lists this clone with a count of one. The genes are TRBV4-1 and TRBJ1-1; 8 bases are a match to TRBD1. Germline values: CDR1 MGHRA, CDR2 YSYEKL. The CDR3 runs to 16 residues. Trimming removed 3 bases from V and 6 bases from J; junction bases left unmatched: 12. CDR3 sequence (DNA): TGCGCCAGCAGCCAGAAGCTCAGGGGGCGCCGGGCTGAAGCTTTCTTT. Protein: CASSQKLRGRRAEAFF.

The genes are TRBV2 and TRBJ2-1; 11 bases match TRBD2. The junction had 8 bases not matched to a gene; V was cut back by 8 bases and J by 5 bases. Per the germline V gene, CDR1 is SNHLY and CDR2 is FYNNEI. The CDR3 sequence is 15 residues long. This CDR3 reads CASALAGGRDNEQFF. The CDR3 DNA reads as TGTGCCAGCGCGCTAGCGGGAGGACGGGACAATGAGCAGTTCTTC. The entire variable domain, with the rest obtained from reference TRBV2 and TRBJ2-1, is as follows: EPEVTQTPSHQVTQMGQEVILRCVPISNHLYFYWYRQILGQKVEFLVSFYNNEISEKSEIFDDQFSVERPDGSNFTLKIRSTKLEDSAMYFCASALAGGRDNEQFFGPGTRLTVL.

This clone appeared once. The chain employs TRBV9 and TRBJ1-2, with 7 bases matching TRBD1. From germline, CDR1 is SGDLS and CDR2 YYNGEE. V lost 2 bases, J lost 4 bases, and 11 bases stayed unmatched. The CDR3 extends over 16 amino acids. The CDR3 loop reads CASSVSRDRTFYGYTF. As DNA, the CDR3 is TGTGCCAGCAGCGTCTCCCGGGACAGAACTTTCTATGGCTACACCTTC.

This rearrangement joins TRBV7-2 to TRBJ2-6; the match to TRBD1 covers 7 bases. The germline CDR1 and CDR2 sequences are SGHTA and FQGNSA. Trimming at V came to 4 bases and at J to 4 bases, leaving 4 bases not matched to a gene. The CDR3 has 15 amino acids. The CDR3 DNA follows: TGTGCCAGCAGCTCCAGGGGGAACGGGGCCAACGTCCTGACTTTC. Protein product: CASSSRGNGANVLTF.

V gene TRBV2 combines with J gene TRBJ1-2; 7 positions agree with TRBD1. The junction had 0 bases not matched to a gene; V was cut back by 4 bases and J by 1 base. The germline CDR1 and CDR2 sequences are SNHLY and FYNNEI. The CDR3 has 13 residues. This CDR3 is CASSGDSNYGYTF. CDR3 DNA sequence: TGTGCCAGCAGTGGGGACAGTAACTATGGCTACACCTTC. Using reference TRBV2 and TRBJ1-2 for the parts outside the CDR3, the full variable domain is EPEVTQTPSHQVTQMGQEVILRCVPISNHLYFYWYRQILGQKVEFLVSFYNNEISEKSEIFDDQFSVERPDGSNFTLKIRSTKLEDSAMYFCASSGDSNYGYTFGSGTRLTVV.

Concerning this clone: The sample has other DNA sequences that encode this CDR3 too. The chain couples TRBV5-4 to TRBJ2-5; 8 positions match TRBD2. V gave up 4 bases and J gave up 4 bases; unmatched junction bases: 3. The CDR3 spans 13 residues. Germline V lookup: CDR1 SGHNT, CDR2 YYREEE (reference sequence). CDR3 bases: TGTGCCAGCAGCCTCGGGGGGGGAGAGACCCAGTACTTC. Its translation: CASSLGGGETQYF.

The chain's CDR3 is CASSEGRGVPNSPLHF. The CDR3 DNA sequence: TGTGCCAGCAGTGAGGGGAGGGGCGTACCTAATTCACCCCTCCACTTT. This chain joins TRBV2 and TRBJ1-6; D is possibly TRBD1 (5 bases). Germline CDR1 is SNHLY and CDR2 is FYNNEI. V was trimmed by 3 bases and J by 6 bases, leaving 15 bases between them. The CDR3 is 16 residues long.

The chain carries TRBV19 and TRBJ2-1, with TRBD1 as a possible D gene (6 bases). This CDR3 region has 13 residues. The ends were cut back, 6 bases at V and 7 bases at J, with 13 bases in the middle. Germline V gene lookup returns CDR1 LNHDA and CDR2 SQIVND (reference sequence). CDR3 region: CASRRTDQNEQFF. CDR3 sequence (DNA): TGTGCCAGTAGGAGGACAGATCAAAATGAGCAGTTCTTC.

The chain's CDR3 is CASSPSVRGLYNEQFF. CDR3 DNA: TGCGCCAGCAGCCCTTCAGTGCGGGGCCTCTACAATGAGCAGTTCTTC. The chain recombines TRBV4-3 with TRBJ2-1, with D tentatively TRBD2 (6 bases). The V and J ends lost 4 bases and 3 bases respectively, with 16 bases between them. CDR3 length: 16 amino acids. Germline lookup yields CDR1 LGHNA and CDR2 YSLEER.

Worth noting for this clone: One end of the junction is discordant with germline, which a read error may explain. CDR3 coding DNA: TGCAGCGTTGACAGGGATTTCTCCTTC. Protein sequence: CSVDRDFSF. The J gene is TRBJ1-2, the V gene TRBV29-1; TRBD1 is a possible D gene (5 bases). Germline V gene lookup returns CDR1 SQVTM and CDR2 ANQGSEA. The CDR3 is 9 residues long.

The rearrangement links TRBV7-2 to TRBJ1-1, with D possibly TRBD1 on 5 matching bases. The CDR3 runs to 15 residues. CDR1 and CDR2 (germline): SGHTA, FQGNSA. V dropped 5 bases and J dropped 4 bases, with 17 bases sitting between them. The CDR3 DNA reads TGTGCCAGCAGCCCCAATCTCGGGGGGAGCACTGAAGCTTTCTTT. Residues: CASSPNLGGSTEAFF.

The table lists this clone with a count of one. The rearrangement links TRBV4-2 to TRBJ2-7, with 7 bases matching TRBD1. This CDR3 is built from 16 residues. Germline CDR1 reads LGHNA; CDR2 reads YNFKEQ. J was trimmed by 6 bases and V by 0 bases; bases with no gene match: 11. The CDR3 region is CASSQDAGSWDSEQYF. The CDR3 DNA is TGTGCCAGCAGCCAAGATGCAGGGAGCTGGGACAGCGAGCAGTACTTC.

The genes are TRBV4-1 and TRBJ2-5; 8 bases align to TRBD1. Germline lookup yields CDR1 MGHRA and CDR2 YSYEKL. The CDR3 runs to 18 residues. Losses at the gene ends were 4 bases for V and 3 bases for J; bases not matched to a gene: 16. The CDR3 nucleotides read TGCGCCAGCAGCCGGCGGGCGCTTTGGGACAGGAGAGAAGAGACCCAGTACTTC. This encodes CASSRRALWDRREETQYF.

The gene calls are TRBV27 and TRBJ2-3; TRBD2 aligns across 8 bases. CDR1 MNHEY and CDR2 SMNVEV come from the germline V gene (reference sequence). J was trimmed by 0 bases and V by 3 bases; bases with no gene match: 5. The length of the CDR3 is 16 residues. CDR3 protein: CASSLRAGVSTDTQYF. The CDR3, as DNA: TGTGCCAGCAGTTTGAGAGCGGGGGTTAGCACAGATACGCAGTATTTT.

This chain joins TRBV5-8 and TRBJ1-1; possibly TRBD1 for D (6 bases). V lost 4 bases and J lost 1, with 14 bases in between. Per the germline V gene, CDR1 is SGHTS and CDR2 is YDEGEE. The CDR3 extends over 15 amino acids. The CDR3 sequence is CASSRSQGGNTEAFF. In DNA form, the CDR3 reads TGTGCCAGCAGCCGATCACAGGGTGGGAACACTGAAGCTTTCTTT.

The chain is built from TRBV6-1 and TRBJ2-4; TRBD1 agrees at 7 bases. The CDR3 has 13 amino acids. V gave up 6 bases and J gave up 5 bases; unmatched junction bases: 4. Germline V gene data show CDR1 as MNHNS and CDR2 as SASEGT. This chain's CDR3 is CASRGQGENIQYF. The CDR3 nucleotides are TGTGCCAGCAGAGGGCAGGGGGAAAACATTCAGTACTTC.

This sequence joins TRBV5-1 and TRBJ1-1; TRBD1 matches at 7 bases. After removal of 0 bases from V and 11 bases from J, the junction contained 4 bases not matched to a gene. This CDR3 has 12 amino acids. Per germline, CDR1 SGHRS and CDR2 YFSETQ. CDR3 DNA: TGCGCCAGCAGCTTGGACAGGGGACCCGCTTTCTTT. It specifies CASSLDRGPAFF.

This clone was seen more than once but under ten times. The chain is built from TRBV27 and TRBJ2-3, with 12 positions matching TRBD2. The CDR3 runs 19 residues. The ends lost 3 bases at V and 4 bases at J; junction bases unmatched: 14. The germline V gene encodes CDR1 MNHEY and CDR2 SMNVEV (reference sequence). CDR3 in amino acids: CASSLGSSSGGDEADTQYF. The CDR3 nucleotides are TGTGCCAGCAGTTTGGGGTCGTCTAGCGGGGGGGATGAGGCAGATACGCAGTATTTT.